This T cell receptor (beta chain) was documented in a study of preoperative IRX-2 immunotherapy in early breast cancer. Produced via immunoSEQ multiplex PCR; TCRdb's table is partial and in-frame only. The sample holds around 34,000 clones; about 95% are singletons and the top ten take 5% to 7%. Germline V lookup: CDR1 LNHDA, CDR2 SQIVND (reference sequence). The V gene lost 1 base and the J gene lost 5 bases, with 7 bases spanning the gap. The CDR3 consists of 13 residues. As for treatment: preoperative locoregional IRX-2 cytokine immunotherapy. Patients received preoperative, locoregional IRX-2 cytokine immunotherapy in a phase Ib study.

The chain has TRBV19 and TRBJ2-3; D not certain. The sequence was collected from a human donor with breast cancer. Sampling was carried out from a patient treated with IRX-2 immunotherapy. Here the CDR3 DNA reads TGTGCCAGTAGTATAGGGCTAGAAGATACGCAGTATTTT. Encoded protein: CASSIGLEDTQYF.